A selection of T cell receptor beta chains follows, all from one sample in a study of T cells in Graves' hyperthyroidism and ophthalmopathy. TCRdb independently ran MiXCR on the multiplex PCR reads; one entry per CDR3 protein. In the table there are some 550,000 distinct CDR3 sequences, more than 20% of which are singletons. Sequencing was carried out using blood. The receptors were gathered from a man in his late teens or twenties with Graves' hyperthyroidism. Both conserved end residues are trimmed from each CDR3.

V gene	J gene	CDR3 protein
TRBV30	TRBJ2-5	AWGTDETQY
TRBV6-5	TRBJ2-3	ASSYPSLGGLTQY
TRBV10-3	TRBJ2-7	AISASYHEQY
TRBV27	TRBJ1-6	ASSLSDSYNSPLH
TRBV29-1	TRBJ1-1	SVEDRDGNTEAF
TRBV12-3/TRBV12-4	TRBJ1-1	ASSSLKGSEAF
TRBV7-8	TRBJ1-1	ASSSDWSPRGDGTEAF
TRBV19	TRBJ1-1	ASSDSLQTLSEAF
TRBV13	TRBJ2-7	ASSPSDFSYEQY
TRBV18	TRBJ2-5	ASSPNSGEETQY
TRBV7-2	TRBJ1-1	ASSLSGWGYTEAF
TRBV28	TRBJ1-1	ASSPPENTEAF
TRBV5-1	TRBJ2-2	ASSITGTSGETGELS
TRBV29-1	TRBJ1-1	SVGLGANTEAF
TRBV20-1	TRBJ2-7	SAAQLYEQY
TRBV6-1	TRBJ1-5	ASSEANGQLDNSNQPQH
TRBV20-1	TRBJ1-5	SALQRSNQPQH
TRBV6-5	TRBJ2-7	ASSYSEGVAYEQY
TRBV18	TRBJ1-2	ASSPQQGPGYGYT
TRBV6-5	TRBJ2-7	ASSYSMGGSYEQY
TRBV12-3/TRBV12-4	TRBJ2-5	ASSSQGPQEETQY
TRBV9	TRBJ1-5	ASSVDGTGNQPQH
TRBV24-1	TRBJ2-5	ATSDWESGGETQY
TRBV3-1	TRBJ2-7	ASSRRGYYEQY
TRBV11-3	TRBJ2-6	ASSSGGANVLT
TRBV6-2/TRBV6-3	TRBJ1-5	ASSYLGHGYGNQPQH
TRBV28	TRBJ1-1	ASSVGQYTEAF
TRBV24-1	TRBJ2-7	ATSDSRFYEQY
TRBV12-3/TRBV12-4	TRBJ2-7	ASSSRGPSSYEQY
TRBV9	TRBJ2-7	ASSVEGLAINEQY
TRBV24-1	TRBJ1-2	ATSDPRFFHGYT
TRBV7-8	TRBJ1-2	ASSPRGRANYGYT
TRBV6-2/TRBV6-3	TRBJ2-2	ASSQDRGYTGELF
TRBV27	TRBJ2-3	ASSFQGTTDTQY
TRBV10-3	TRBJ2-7	AISEGTQGYYEQY
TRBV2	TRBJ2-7	ASRGLASYEQY
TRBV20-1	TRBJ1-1	SAGYRASTEAF
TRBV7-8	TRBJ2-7	ASSLEQGAIYEQY